Sequencing of this T cell receptor beta chain was carried out in a study of T cells in Graves' hyperthyroidism and ophthalmopathy. Findings and caveats of the study: Most thyroid clonotypes that were expanded above 0.001 also turned up in blood.

The TCR beta CDR3 regions underwent amplification using RNA transcripts as the source. Initially, a first-round RT-PCR of the TCR CDR3 employed the HTBI primer set. TCRdb redid the calling of the multiplex PCR reads with MiXCR, one entry per CDR3 protein. The sample carries 500,000 to 650,000 distinct CDR3 sequences, approximately 17% recorded once. In this sample, this clonotype turned up many times. Its target is not known. V was clipped by 6 bases and J by 4 bases; unmatched bases: 4. The CDR3 is 15 residues long. The germline gives CDR1 SGHAT, CDR2 FQDESV (reference sequence). It was uncontrolled infection, other autoimmune disease, pregnancy or lactation that excluded patients.

The TCR originated in a woman aged 18-35 years with Graves' ophthalmopathy. What was sequenced was blood. V and J are TRBV11-1 and TRBJ2-3; 13 nucleotides match TRBD2. Here the CDR3 reads CASSRTSGSADTQYF. As DNA, the CDR3 is TGTGCCAGCAGTCGGACTAGCGGGAGCGCAGATACGCAGTATTTT. Drawing the rest from reference TRBV11-1 and TRBJ2-3, the complete variable domain is EAEVAQSPRYKITEKSQAVAFWCDPISGHATLYWYRQILGQGPELLVQFQDESVVDDSQLPKDRFSAERLKGVDSTLKIQPAELGDSAMYLCASSRTSGSADTQYFGPGTRLTVL.